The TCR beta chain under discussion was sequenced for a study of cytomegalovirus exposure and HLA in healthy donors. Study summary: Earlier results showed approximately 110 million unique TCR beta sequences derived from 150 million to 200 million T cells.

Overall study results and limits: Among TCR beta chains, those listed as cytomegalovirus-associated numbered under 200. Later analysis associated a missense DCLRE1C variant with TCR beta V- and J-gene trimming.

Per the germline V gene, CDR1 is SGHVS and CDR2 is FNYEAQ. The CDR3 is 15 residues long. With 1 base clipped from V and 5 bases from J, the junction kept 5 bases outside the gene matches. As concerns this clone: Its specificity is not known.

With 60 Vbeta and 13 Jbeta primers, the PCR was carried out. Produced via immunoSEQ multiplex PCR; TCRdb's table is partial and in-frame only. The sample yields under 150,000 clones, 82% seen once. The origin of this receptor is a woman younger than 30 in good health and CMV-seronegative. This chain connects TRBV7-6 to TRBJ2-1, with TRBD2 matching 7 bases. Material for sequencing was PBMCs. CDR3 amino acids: CASSLGGGLNNEQFF. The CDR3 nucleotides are TGTGCCAGCAGCTTAGGCGGGGGACTCAACAATGAGCAGTTCTTC.